This T cell receptor (beta chain) was sequenced for a study of blood T cell repertoires in COVID-19. As originally analysed: The assay estimated nucleated cells by amplifying reference gene primers. The protocol was immunoSEQ multiplex PCR, while the TCRdb copy is restricted to in-frame clones and leaves out a portion. V and J calls and clone size follow that table, whereas D and trimming were derived from the DNA. The sample carries about 130,000 clones, approximately 82% recorded once. Germline V lookup: CDR1 SEHNR, CDR2 FQNEAQ (reference sequence). The CDR3 loop spans 13 amino acids. V lost 2 bases to trimming and J lost 5 bases, with 9 bases between them.

The V and J genes are TRBV7-9 and TRBJ1-1, with D uncertain. Sample: peripheral blood. The TCR sequence derives from a man in his forties with active or convalescent COVID-19. The DNA of the CDR3 is TGTGCCAGCAGCTTAACAACAATAACTGAAGCTTTCTTT. As protein: CASSLTTITEAFF. The full variable domain, with the rest looked up from reference TRBV7-9 and TRBJ1-1, is DTGVSQNPRHKITKRGQNVTFRCDPISEHNRLYWYRQTLGQGPEFLTYFQNEAQLEKSRLLSDRFSAERPKGSFSTLEIQRTEQGDSAMYLCASSLTTITEAFFGQGTRLTVV.